This TCR beta chain comes out of a study of T cell repertoires in cytomegalovirus infection. As for the study in general: Through public TCR beta signatures, both CMV infection and matching HLA type were indicated.

CDR3 length: 15 residues. Trimming took 1 base from V and 1 from J, leaving 9 bases between them. Germline V gives CDR1 SGHKS, CDR2 YYEKEE (reference sequence). A note on this clonotype: Its antigen is unidentified.

One entry per CDR3 protein, called by TCRdb with MiXCR from the reads. The sample lists about 770,000 distinct CDR3 sequences, 25% to 35% occurring once. Regarding the study as a whole: The response measured ex vivo was dominated by TCR beta clonotypes (HLA-C-restricted and CMV-specific).

The material was cultured CD8+ T cells from PBMCs, obtained from culture after CMV antigen stimulation. The chain carries TRBV5-5 and TRBJ1-5; D ambiguous. The TCR comes from a human donor in good health (CMV status not recorded). Some clones in this sample may be carry-over from other donors' samples. This chain's CDR3 is CASSLTPGSNQPQHF. CDR3 coding DNA: TGTGCCAGCAGCTTGACTCCGGGCAGCAATCAGCCCCAGCATTTT.